The 17 T cell receptor beta chains below all came from one sample that was sequenced in a study of T cell responses to AZD1222 COVID-19 vaccine. Clones were sequenced by immunoSEQ multiplex PCR, and TCRdb holds only the in-frame ones, with some missing. Seen here are 240,000 or so clones, over 90% observed once, and the top ten hold 0.5% to 0.7%. Specimen: peripheral blood, collected on day 0 of AZD1222 vaccination. These receptor sequences come from an adult in good health.

J is TRBJ2-7 and V is TRBV5-1; the match to TRBD2 covers 11 bases. CDR3 length: 18 amino acids. J lost 1 base, V lost 3 bases, and 12 bases had no gene match. Germline CDR1 reads SGHRS; CDR2 reads YFSETQ. As DNA, the CDR3 is TGCGCCAGCAGCTCCTATACCGGGACTAGCGGACTTTCCTACGAGCAGTACTTC. Translating it yields CASSSYTGTSGLSYEQYF.

The chain joins TRBV28 to TRBJ1-5, with a weak D call TRBD1 (6 bases). Germline CDR1 and CDR2: MDHEN and SYDVKM. The CDR3 totals 17 residues. Trimming pared 4 bases from V and 1 base from J, leaving 17 bases between. The CDR3 DNA reads TGTGCCAGCAGTTCCTCGGGACACCAAGGAAGCAATCAGCCCCAGCATTTT. Protein: CASSSSGHQGSNQPQHF.

The chain is built from TRBV27 and TRBJ1-2, with 7 bases that match TRBD1. V was pared by 5 bases and J by 2 bases, with 8 bases of the junction left unmatched. This CDR3 spans 15 amino acids. Germline V gene data show CDR1 as MNHEY and CDR2 as SMNVEV (reference sequence). The chain's CDR3 is CASSPAGGWNYGYTF. Here the CDR3 DNA reads TGTGCCAGCAGTCCGGCAGGGGGGTGGAACTATGGCTACACCTTC.

V is TRBV2 and J is TRBJ1-1; the D is unclear. This CDR3 contains 16 residues. V was pared by 5 bases and J by 0 bases, with 16 bases between. Germline V gene sequence: CDR1 SNHLY, CDR2 FYNNEI. CDR3 DNA sequence: TGTGCCAGCAGTCCCCATGTGGGCACTATGAACACTGAAGCTTTCTTT. This sequence encodes CASSPHVGTMNTEAFF.

In this sample, this clone turned up once. The chain combines TRBV10-3 with TRBJ2-3; D may correspond to TRBD1 or TRBD2 (6 bases each). The germline gives CDR1 ENHRY, CDR2 SYGVKD. The V gene lost 2 bases and the J gene lost 1 base, with 7 bases spanning the gap. The CDR3 runs to 14 residues. CDR3: CAISEGGRTDTQYF. In nucleotides, the CDR3 is TGTGCCATCAGTGAGGGGGGGCGCACAGATACGCAGTATTTT.

J is TRBJ2-7 and V is TRBV28; 9 positions match TRBD2. V shed 6 bases, J shed 3 bases, and the junction held 6 bases outside the gene matches. The length of the CDR3 is 14 residues. CDR1 is MDHEN, CDR2 SYDVKM, per germline. The CDR3 loop reads CASSSGLASYEQYF. The CDR3 DNA reads TGTGCCAGCAGCTCGGGACTAGCAAGCTACGAGCAGTACTTC.

V gene TRBV2 combines with J gene TRBJ2-3; no firm D call. This CDR3 is built from 14 residues. V was trimmed by 5 bases and J by 5 bases, leaving 14 bases between them. Germline V gene sequence: CDR1 SNHLY, CDR2 FYNNEI. In DNA, the CDR3 is TGTGCCAGCAGTTTTTGGACGGAAGAAGATACGCAGTATTTT. Protein: CASSFWTEEDTQYF. Supplemented by reference TRBV2 and TRBJ2-3, the full variable domain reads EPEVTQTPSHQVTQMGQEVILRCVPISNHLYFYWYRQILGQKVEFLVSFYNNEISEKSEIFDDQFSVERPDGSNFTLKIRSTKLEDSAMYFCASSFWTEEDTQYFGPGTRLTVL.

This clone was seen just once. The chain combines TRBV2 with TRBJ1-1; D is perhaps TRBD1 (6 bases). The CDR3 sequence is 14 residues long. Germline CDR1 reads SNHLY; CDR2 reads FYNNEI. V was trimmed by 3 bases and J by 6 bases, leaving 14 bases between them. The CDR3 region is CASSDLTGTAEAFF. The DNA for the CDR3 is TGTGCCAGCAGTGACCTAACAGGGACCGCTGAAGCTTTCTTT. Drawing the rest from reference TRBV2 and TRBJ1-1, the complete variable domain is EPEVTQTPSHQVTQMGQEVILRCVPISNHLYFYWYRQILGQKVEFLVSFYNNEISEKSEIFDDQFSVERPDGSNFTLKIRSTKLEDSAMYFCASSDLTGTAEAFFGQGTRLTVV.

This clone was observed a single time. CDR3 nucleotide sequence: TGTGCAAGTCGCTCCTGGACGGGCCATATGAACACTGAAGCTTTCTTT. Protein: CASRSWTGHMNTEAFF. The V and J genes are TRBV12-2 and TRBJ1-1. TRBV12-2 is designated a pseudogene. There are 16 residues in the CDR3.

The V and J genes are TRBV12-3 or TRBV12-4 and TRBJ1-4; D not certain. CDR3 length: 12 residues. Between the trimmed V and J ends, which lost 7 bases and 8 bases, there was a span of 11 bases. This CDR3 reads CASTRWAEKLFF. The CDR3 bases are TGTGCCAGCACACGGTGGGCCGAAAAACTGTTTTTT.

The chain joins TRBV7-9 to TRBJ1-1; 11 bases map to TRBD1. The CDR3 length is 14 residues. Per the germline V gene, CDR1 is SEHNR and CDR2 is FQNEAQ (reference sequence). The trim removed 6 bases at V and 5 bases at J, leaving 5 bases unmatched. CDR3 protein: CASRPGTGGTEAFF. CDR3 DNA: TGTGCCAGCAGACCCGGGACAGGGGGTACTGAAGCTTTCTTT.

CDR3 coding DNA: TGTGCCAGCAGTGTTTTATCGCTGTATGGCTACACCTTC. It translates to CASSVLSLYGYTF. The gene calls are TRBV2 and TRBJ1-2; D is unclear. With 4 bases removed from V and 5 bases from J, the gap between germline ends came to 11 bases. CDR1 is SNHLY and CDR2 is FYNNEI in the germline V gene. The length of the CDR3 is 13 residues.

The rearrangement joins TRBV7-3 to TRBJ1-4; 7 bases align to TRBD1. Unmatched junction bases numbered 15, after V lost 4 bases and J lost 4 bases. The germline V gene has CDR1 SGHTA and CDR2 FQGTGA. The CDR3 totals 18 residues. CDR3 loop: CASSSRQGPNPYNEKLFF. As DNA, the CDR3 is TGTGCCAGCAGCTCCCGACAGGGACCCAATCCCTATAATGAAAAACTGTTTTTT.

The gene calls are TRBV11-3 and TRBJ2-7; TRBD1 matches 7 bases. Germline lookup yields CDR1 SGHNT and CDR2 YENEEA. V was clipped by 5 bases and J by 2 bases; unmatched bases: 6. This CDR3 comprises 14 residues. This CDR3 reads CASSPNRGTYEQYF. The CDR3 DNA is TGTGCCAGCAGCCCCAACAGGGGAACCTACGAGCAGTACTTC. Using reference TRBV11-3 and TRBJ2-7 for the parts outside the CDR3, the full variable domain is EAGVVQSPRYKIIEKKQPVAFWCNPISGHNTLYWYLQNLGQGPELLIRYENEEAVDDSQLPKDRFSAERLKGVDSTLKIQPAELGDSAVYLCASSPNRGTYEQYFGPGTRLTVT.

This clone has only a few counts. CDR3 sequence (DNA): TGTGCCAGCAGCCACAGACGGGCGGCGGAAGCTTTCTTT. Translation gives CASSHRRAAEAFF. The rearrangement links TRBV3-1 (or the pseudogene TRBV3-2) to TRBJ1-1; D not resolved. The CDR3 length is 13 residues. Germline values: CDR1 LGHDT, CDR2 YNNKEL (reference sequence). Trimming stripped 3 bases from V and 8 bases from J, with 13 bases between.

This chain links TRBV19 with TRBJ1-1; 8 bases map to TRBD1. This CDR3 spans 17 amino acids. V shed 3 bases and J 4 bases; nucleotides not matched to a gene: 13. Germline CDR1 reads LNHDA; CDR2 reads SQIVND (reference sequence). The CDR3 here is CASSILSRQGRGTEAFF. In DNA, the CDR3 is TGTGCCAGTAGTATCCTCTCCCGACAGGGGAGGGGCACTGAAGCTTTCTTT.

The V call is TRBV18, the J call TRBJ1-2, with 7 positions matching TRBD1. Looked up from germline, CDR1 is KGHSH and CDR2 is LQKENI. The CDR3 contains 15 residues. After removal of 3 bases from V and 2 bases from J, the junction contained 6 bases not matched to a gene. CDR3 amino acids: CASSPRQGENYGYTF. The DNA of the CDR3 is TGTGCCAGCTCACCGAGGCAGGGGGAGAACTATGGCTACACCTTC. Supplemented by reference TRBV18 and TRBJ1-2, the full variable domain reads NAGVMQNPRHLVRRRGQEARLRCSPMKGHSHVYWYRQLPEEGLKFMVYLQKENIIDESGMPKERFSAEFPKEGPSILRIQQVVRGDSAAYFCASSPRQGENYGYTFGSGTRLTVV.